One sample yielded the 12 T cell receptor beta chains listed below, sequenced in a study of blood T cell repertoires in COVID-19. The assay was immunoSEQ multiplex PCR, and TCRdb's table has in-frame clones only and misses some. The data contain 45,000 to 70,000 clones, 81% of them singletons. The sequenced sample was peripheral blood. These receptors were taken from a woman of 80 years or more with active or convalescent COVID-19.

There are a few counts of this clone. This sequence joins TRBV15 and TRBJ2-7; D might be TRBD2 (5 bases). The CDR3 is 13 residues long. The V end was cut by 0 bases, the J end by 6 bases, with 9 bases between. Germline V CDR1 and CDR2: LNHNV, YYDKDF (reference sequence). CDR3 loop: CATSRDPTTEQYF. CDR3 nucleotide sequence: TGTGCCACCAGCAGAGATCCGACTACCGAGCAGTACTTC.

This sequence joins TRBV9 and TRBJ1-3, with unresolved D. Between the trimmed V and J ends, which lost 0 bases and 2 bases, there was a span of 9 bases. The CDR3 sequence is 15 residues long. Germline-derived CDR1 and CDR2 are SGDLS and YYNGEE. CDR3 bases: TGTGCCAGCAGCGTAGACGGGGTGGCTGGAAACACCATATATTTT. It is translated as CASSVDGVAGNTIYF.

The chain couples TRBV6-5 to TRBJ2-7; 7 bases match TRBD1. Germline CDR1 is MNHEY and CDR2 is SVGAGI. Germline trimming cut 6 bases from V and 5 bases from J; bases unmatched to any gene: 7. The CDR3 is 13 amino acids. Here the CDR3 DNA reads TGTGCCAGCAGGCCAGGGGGTGTCAACGAGCAGTACTTC. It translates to CASRPGGVNEQYF.

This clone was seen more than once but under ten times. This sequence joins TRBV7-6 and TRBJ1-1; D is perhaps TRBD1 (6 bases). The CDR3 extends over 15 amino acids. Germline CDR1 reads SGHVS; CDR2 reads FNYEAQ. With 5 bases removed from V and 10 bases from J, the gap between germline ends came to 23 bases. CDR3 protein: CASSIHRAPSSGAFF. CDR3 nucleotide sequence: TGTGCCAGCAGCATCCACAGGGCGCCCAGCAGTGGAGCTTTCTTT.

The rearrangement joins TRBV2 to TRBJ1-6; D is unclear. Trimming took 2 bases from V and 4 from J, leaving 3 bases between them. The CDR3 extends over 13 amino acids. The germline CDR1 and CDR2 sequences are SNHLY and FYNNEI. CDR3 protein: CASSEQYNSPLHF. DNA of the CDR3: TGTGCCAGCAGTGAACAGTATAATTCACCCCTCCACTTT.

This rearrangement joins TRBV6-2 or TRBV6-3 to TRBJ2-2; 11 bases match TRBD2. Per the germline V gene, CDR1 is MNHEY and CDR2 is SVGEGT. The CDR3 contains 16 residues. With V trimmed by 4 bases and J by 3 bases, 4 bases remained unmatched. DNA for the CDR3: TGTGCCAGCAGTTTTAGCGGGGGGGCCGACACCGGGGAGCTGTTTTTT. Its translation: CASSFSGGADTGELFF.

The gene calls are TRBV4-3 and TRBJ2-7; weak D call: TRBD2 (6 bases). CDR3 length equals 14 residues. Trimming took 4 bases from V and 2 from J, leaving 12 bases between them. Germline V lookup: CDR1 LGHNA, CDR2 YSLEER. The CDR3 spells CASSLVGGPYEQYF. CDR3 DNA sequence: TGCGCCAGCAGCCTTGTCGGGGGACCCTACGAGCAGTACTTC.

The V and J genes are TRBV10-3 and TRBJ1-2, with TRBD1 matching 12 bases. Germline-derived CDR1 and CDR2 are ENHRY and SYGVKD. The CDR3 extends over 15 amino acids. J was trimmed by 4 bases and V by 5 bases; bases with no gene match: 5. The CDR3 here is CAISTGTGGLYGYTF. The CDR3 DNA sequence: TGTGCCATCAGTACAGGGACAGGGGGCCTCTATGGCTACACCTTC.

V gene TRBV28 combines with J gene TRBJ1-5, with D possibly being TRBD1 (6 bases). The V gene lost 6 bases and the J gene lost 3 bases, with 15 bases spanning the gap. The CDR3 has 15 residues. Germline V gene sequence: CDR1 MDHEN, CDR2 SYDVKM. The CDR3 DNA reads TGTGCCAGCAGAAGGGACACCCCGTCCAATCAGCCCCAGCATTTT. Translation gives CASRRDTPSNQPQHF.

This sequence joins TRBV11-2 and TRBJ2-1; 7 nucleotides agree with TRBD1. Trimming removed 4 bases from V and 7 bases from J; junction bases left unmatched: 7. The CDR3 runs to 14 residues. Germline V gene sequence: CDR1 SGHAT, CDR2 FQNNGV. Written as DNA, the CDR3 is TGTGCCAGCAGCTCCAGACAGGGCTCGAATGAGCAGTTCTTC. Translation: CASSSRQGSNEQFF.

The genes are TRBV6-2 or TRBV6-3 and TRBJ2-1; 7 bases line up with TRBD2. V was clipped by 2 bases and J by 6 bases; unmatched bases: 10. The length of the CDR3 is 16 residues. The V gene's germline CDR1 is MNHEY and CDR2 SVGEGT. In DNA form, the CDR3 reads TGTGCCAGCAGTTACCCGGGGGGACCCATCGGCAATGAGCAGTTCTTC. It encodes CASSYPGGPIGNEQFF.

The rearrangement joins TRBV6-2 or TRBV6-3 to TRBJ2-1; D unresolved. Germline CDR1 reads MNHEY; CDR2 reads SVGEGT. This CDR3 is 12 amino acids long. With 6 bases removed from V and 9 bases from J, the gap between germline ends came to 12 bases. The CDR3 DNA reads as TGTGCCAGCAGCCGTCCTTTCTCTGAGCAGTTCTTC. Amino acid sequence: CASSRPFSEQFF.